The 2 T cell receptor beta chains reported below all come from one sample, sequenced in a study of control samples from healthy donors and cancer patients. Sequencing used immunoSEQ multiplex PCR; TCRdb keeps in-frame clones, though not all of them. The table records approximately 58,000 clones, roughly nine tenths of them present only once. Sequencing was carried out using PBMCs. These receptors were collected from a man aged 60-69 years with head and neck cancer.

The chain joins TRBV7-9 to TRBJ2-5; weak D call: TRBD2 (5 bases). V dropped 8 bases and J dropped 3 bases, with 25 bases sitting between them. CDR1 and CDR2 (germline): SEHNR, FQNEAQ (reference sequence). The CDR3 extends over 17 amino acids. The CDR3 nucleotides read TGTGCCAGCCACCGACGGGGTGAGGGTGAATCGGAAGAGACCCAGTACTTC. This encodes CASHRRGEGESEETQYF.

V and J are TRBV4-2 and TRBJ1-2, with TRBD1 matching over 7 bases. Germline V lookup: CDR1 LGHNA, CDR2 YNFKEQ. V gave up 3 bases and J gave up 2 bases; unmatched junction bases: 3. The CDR3 has 14 amino acids. For the CDR3, the DNA is TGTGCCAGCAGCCAGTCGACAGGGAACTATGGCTACACCTTC. Translating it yields CASSQSTGNYGYTF.